These 5 T cell receptor beta chains were all obtained from the same sample, sequenced in a study of blood T cell repertoires in COVID-19. TCRdb's copy holds only in-frame clones and misses some; the assay was immunoSEQ multiplex PCR. The sample has 300,000 to 450,000 clones; around 87% are singletons. The source material was peripheral blood. These receptors were taken from a woman aged 25 to 39 with COVID-19, enrolled during active disease.

This chain uses TRBV5-1 with TRBJ2-3; D remains ambiguous. CDR1 is SGHRS and CDR2 is YFSETQ in the germline V gene. V was shortened by 0 bases and J by 2 bases, with 10 bases between the two germline ends. The CDR3 loop spans 15 amino acids. The CDR3 region is CASSLVYRYTDTQYF. The CDR3 DNA is TGCGCCAGCAGCTTGGTCTACCGATACACAGATACGCAGTATTTT.

This chain links TRBV29-1 with TRBJ2-7; a weak D match, TRBD1 (6 bases). The V end lost 4 bases, the J end lost 0 bases, and 19 bases lay between the germline ends. CDR3 size: 16 residues. CDR1 SQVTM and CDR2 ANQGSEA come from the germline V gene. For the CDR3, the DNA is TGCAGCGTTGTAGTAAGGGTCACAGGGAGCTCCTACGAGCAGTACTTC. It encodes CSVVVRVTGSSYEQYF.

This clone was seen just once. V usage is TRBV6-5 and J usage is TRBJ1-2, with 9 bases matching TRBD1. J was trimmed by 8 bases and V by 4 bases; bases with no gene match: 8. Germline-derived CDR1 and CDR2 are MNHEY and SVGAGI. The CDR3 is 14 residues long. This CDR3 reads CASSFGTGMRGYTF. The CDR3 bases are TGTGCCAGCAGTTTTGGGACAGGGATGAGAGGCTACACCTTC.

This clone turned up a few times. The rearrangement joins TRBV6-5 to TRBJ1-5, with TRBD1 identical over 9 bases. The junction had 9 bases not matched to a gene; V was cut back by 6 bases and J by 6 bases. Germline-derived CDR1 and CDR2 are MNHEY and SVGAGI. This CDR3 is 15 amino acids long. The CDR3 nucleotides read TGTGCCAGCAGCAGCACAGGGGGCAGGGGTCAGCCCCAGCATTTT. Translated, it gives CASSSTGGRGQPQHF.

V is TRBV24-1 and J is TRBJ2-2; a possible D gene is TRBD1 (6 bases). The ends were cut back, 5 bases at V and 5 bases at J, with 20 bases in the middle. The CDR3 loop spans 17 amino acids. Germline V gene lookup returns CDR1 KGHDR and CDR2 SFDVKD. The CDR3 is CATSVARGDPRTGELFF. For the CDR3, the DNA is TGTGCCACCAGTGTTGCCAGGGGCGACCCCCGGACCGGGGAGCTGTTTTTT.